This TCR beta chain was observed in a study of blood T cell repertoires in COVID-19. Study-level information: The United States, Italy and Spain provided the acute and convalescent COVID-19 samples. The analysed material was cDNA or gDNA that came from T cells, B-cell-depleted T cells, or PBMCs.

Original methodology: Estimated nucleated cell counts came from reference gene primer amplification. The assay was immunoSEQ multiplex PCR, and TCRdb's table has in-frame clones only and misses some. V and J calls and clone size are those listed in that table; D and trimming were worked out from the DNA. The sample holds about 71,000 clones, 89% seen once. This clone was seen more than once but under ten times. Unmatched junction bases numbered 5, after V lost 6 bases and J lost 1 base. The CDR3 has 14 residues. Germline-derived CDR1 and CDR2 are MNHEY and SVGAGI. The clonotype comes from a man aged 45-65 years with active COVID-19. The sample comprised peripheral blood. The chain links TRBV6-5 to TRBJ2-7, with 8 bases that match TRBD2. DNA for the CDR3: TGTGCCAGCAGGCAGATAGCGGGGTCCTACGAGCAGTACTTC. This translates into CASRQIAGSYEQYF.